This TCR beta chain emerged from a study of blood T cell repertoires in COVID-19 (dated by TCRdb to about 2020). In terms of the full investigation: Samples from collaborators originated in the United States, Italy and Spain and spanned both the acute and convalescent phases of COVID-19. The prospective study material was composed of cDNA or gDNA derived from T cells, B-cell-depleted T cells, or PBMCs. The samples were drawn from two sources: the first 160 participants of the ongoing ImmuneRACE study, and 1,200 or so subjects contributed by 6 global collaborators. The sample metadata nearly always contained a de-identified subject ID, COVID-19 status, age in years and sex. HLA class I and class II types, where available, came from metadata supplied by the sample provider rather than from assay-based typing. The dataset comprised deeply sampled blood TCRbeta repertoires from subjects exposed to, actively infected with, or recovered from COVID-19. The repertoires were released in a freely available public database meant as a resource for research on the immune response to SARS-CoV-2. The paper's findings and limits, for the study overall: How much clinical and demographic metadata was included differed by source and by participant, and the metadata was provided uncurated.

This clone was seen just once. The target of this receptor is not known. Per-base quality was not reported, and no clone a single base away is much larger than it. The immunoSEQ Assay, a bias-controlled multiplex PCR, was used to amplify TCRbeta CDR3 regions from genomic DNA. The original pipeline was this. The number of nucleated cells in each sample was estimated by amplification of reference gene primers within the assay. To quantify the absolute abundance of each unique TCRbeta CDR3 rearrangement, sequence reads were collapsed and filtered. For each sample, productive Simpson clonality was calculated as the square root of Simpson's diversity index across productive rearrangements. What TCRdb holds here is the immuneACCESS table cut down to in-frame rearrangements. Part of the clones is not present; checked against another copy, under half of the missing clones reflect an unresolved V gene, and the others are unexplained. The V and J calls and clone size are taken from that table; D and trimming were inferred from the DNA. For this sample the table gives about 240,000 clones, of which 83% were detected only once. Of the sample, 3% to 4.5% falls within the top ten clones.

Participants in the prospective study were aged 18 to 89 years, lived in about two dozen United States geographic areas, and enrolled through a virtual design. In the prospective study, cohorts were assigned on the basis of participant-reported clinical history obtained from a screening survey and a study questionnaire. Exposed participants were defined as having been in contact with someone with a PCR-confirmed or clinician-diagnosed COVID-19 case within 2 weeks of study entry. Each participant in the prospective study had whole blood, serum and a nasopharyngeal or oropharyngeal swab collected by mobile phlebotomists. Over an approximately 2-month period, participants in the prospective study had the option of providing additional blood draws and questionnaires. Blood samples from the prospective study were shipped frozen or at room temperature prior to DNA extraction. CDR1 and CDR2 were assigned from the germline V gene (reference sequence) as LNHDA and SQIVND. The CDR3 holds 13 amino acids from the cysteine to the phenylalanine. This entry keeps only the CDR3 DNA: 39 bases, framed from base 1. Relative to germline, V is missing 3 bases and J is missing 8 bases, with 6 bases of the junction outside any gene match.

The rearrangement combines TRBV19 with TRBJ1-2, with 7 central nucleotides matching TRBD1. Sequencing input: PBMCs or T cells enriched from blood (not recorded which). The TCR sequence derives from a woman between 35 and 50 years old who had been exposed to COVID-19. CDR3 region: CASSIDRVGGYTF. The DNA is TGTGCCAGTAGTATCGACAGGGTTGGCGGCTACACCTTC.